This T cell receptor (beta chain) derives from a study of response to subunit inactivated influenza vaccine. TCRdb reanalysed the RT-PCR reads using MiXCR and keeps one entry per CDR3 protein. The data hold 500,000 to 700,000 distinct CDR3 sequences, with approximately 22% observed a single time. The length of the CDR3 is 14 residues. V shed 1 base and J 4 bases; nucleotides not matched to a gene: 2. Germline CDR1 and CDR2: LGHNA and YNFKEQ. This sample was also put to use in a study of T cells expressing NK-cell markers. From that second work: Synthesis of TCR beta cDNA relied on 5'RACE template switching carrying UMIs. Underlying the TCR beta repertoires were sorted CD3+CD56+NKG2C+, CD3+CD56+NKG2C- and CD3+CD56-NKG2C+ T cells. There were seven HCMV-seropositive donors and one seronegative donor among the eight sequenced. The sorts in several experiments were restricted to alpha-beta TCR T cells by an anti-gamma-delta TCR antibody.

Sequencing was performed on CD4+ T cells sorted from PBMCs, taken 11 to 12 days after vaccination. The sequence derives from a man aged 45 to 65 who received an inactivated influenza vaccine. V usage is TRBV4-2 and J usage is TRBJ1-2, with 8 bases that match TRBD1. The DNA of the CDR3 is TGTGCCAGCAGCCAAGCAACAGGGGGCTATGGCTACACCTTC. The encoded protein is CASSQATGGYGYTF.